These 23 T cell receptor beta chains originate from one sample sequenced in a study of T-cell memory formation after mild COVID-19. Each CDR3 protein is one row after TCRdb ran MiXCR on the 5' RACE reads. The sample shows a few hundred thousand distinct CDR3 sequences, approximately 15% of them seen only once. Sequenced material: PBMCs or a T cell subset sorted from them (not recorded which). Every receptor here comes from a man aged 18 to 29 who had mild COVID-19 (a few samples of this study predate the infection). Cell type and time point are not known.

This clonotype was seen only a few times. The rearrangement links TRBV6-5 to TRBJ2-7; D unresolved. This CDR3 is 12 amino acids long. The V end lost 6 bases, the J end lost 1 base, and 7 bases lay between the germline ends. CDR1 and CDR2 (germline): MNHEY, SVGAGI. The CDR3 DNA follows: TGTGCCAGCAGGCACAGTTCCTACGAGCAGTACTTC. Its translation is CASRHSSYEQYF.

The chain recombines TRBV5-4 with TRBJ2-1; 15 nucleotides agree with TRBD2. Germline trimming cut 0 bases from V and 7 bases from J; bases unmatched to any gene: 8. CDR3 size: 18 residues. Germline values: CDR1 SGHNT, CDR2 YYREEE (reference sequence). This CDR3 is CASSLAAWTSGGANEQFF. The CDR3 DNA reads TGTGCCAGCAGCTTGGCGGCTTGGACTAGCGGGGGGGCAAATGAGCAGTTCTTC.

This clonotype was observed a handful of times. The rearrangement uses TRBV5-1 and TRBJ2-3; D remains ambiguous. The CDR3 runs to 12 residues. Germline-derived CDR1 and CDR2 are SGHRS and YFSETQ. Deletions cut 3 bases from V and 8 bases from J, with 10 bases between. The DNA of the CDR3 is TGCGCCAGCAGCTGGAGTCCGGGTACGCAGTATTTT. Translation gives CASSWSPGTQYF.

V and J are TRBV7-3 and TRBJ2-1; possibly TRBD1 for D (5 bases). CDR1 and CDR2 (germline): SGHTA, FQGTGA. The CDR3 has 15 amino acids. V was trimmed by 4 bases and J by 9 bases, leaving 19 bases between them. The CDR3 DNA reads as TGTGCCAGCAGCTCGACCGGGCCCCCCCAGGGTGAGCAGTTCTTC. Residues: CASSSTGPPQGEQFF.

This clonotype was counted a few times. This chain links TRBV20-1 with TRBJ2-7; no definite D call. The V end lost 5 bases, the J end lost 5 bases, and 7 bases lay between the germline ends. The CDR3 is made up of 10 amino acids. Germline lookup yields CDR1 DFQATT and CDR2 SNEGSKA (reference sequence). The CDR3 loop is CSAYRDEQYF. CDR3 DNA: TGCAGTGCTTATAGAGACGAGCAGTACTTC.

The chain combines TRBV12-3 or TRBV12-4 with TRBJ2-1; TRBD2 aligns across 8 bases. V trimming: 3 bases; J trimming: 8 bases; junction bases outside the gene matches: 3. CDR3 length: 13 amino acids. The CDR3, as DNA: TGTGCCAGCAGTTTTGTAGCGGGGTATGAGCAGTTCTTC. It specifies CASSFVAGYEQFF.

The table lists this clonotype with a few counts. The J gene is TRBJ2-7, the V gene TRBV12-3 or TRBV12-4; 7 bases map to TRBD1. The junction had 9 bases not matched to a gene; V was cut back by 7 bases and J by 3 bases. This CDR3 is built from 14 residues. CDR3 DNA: TGTGCCAGCAAACCACAGGGGACGGGCTACGAGCAGTACTTC. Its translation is CASKPQGTGYEQYF.

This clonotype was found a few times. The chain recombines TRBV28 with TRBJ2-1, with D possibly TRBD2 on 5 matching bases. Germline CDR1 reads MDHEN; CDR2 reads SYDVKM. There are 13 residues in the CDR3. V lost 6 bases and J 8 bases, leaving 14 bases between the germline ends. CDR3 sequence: CASSPLAYYEQFF. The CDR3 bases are TGTGCCAGCAGCCCCCTAGCATACTATGAGCAGTTCTTC.

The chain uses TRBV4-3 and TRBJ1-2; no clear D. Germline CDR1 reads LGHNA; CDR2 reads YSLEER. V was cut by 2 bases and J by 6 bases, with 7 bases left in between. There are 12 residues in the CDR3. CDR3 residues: CASSQRGHGYTF. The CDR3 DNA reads TGCGCCAGCAGCCAAAGAGGGCATGGCTACACCTTC.

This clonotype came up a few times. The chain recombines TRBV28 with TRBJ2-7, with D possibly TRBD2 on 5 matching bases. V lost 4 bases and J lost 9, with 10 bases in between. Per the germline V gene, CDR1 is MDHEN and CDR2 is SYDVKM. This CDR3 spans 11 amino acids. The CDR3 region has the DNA TGTGCCAGCAGTTCTTTGGGGAGGCAGTACGTC. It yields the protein CASSSLGRQYV.

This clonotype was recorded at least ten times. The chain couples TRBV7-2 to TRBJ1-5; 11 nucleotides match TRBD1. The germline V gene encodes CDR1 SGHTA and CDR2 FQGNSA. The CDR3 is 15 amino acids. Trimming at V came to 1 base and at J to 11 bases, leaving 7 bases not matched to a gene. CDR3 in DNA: TGTGCCAGCAGCTTAGAAGGGACAGGGGGAAGGTCCCAGCATTTT. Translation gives CASSLEGTGGRSQHF.

DNA of the CDR3: TGTGCCAGCAGTTACTCGCCCGGTCCTCTAGCGGGGGAATACAATGAGCAGTTCTTC. This sequence encodes CASSYSPGPLAGEYNEQFF. V gene TRBV6-2 or TRBV6-3 combines with J gene TRBJ2-1, with 10 bases fitting TRBD2. This CDR3 is built from 19 residues. In germline, CDR1 is MNHEY, CDR2 SVGEGT. V lost 0 bases and J lost 4; bases outside the gene matches: 12.

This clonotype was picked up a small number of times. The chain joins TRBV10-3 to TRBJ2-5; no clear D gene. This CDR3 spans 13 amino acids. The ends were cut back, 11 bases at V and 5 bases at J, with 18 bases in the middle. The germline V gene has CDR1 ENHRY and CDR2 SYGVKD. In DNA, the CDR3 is TGTGCCGTAAAGGACCGTACGATGGAGACCCAGTACTTC. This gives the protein CAVKDRTMETQYF.

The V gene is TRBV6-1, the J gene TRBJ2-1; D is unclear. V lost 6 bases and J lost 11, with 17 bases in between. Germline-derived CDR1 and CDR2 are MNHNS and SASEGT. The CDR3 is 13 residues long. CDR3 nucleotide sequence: TGTGCCAGCAGCGAACCCCTTGCCTGGAAGCAGTTCTTC. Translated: CASSEPLAWKQFF.

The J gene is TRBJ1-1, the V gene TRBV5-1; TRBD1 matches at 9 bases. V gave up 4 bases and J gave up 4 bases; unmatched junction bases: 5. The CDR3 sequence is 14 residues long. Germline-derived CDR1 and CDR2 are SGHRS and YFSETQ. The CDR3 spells CASSIQGASTEAFF. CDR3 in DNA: TGCGCCAGCAGCATACAGGGGGCCAGCACTGAAGCTTTCTTT.

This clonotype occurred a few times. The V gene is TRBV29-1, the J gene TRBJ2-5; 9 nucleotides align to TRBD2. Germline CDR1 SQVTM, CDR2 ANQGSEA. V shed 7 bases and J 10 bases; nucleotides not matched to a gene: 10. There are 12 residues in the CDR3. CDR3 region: CSAPQTSGIQYF. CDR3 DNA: TGCAGCGCCCCGCAGACTAGCGGAATCCAGTACTTC. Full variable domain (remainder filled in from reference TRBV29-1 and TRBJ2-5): SAVISQKPSRDICQRGTSLTIQCQVDSQVTMMFWYRQQPGQSLTLIATANQGSEATYESGFVIDKFPISRPNLTFSTLTVSNMSPEDSSIYLCSAPQTSGIQYFGPGTRLLVL.

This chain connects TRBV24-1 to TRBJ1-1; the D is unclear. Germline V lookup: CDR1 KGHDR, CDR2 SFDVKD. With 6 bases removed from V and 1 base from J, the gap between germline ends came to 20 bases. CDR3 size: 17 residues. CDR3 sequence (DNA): TGTGCCACCAGTTCTGGCCGGGCCAGCGCAACGAACACTGAAGCTTTCTTT. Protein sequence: CATSSGRASATNTEAFF.

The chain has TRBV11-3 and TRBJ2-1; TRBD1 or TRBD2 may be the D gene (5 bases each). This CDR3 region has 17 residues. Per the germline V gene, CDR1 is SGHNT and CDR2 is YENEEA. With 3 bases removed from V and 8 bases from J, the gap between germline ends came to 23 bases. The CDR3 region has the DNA TGTGCCAGCAGCTTCGGTAGGTTCGGTTCAGGGAGCCATGAGCAGTTCTTC. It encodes CASSFGRFGSGSHEQFF.

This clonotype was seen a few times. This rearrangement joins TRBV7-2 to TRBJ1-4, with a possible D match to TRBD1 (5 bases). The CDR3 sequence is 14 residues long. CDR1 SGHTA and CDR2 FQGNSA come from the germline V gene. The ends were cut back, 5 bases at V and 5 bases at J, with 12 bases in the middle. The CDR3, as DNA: TGTGCCAGCAGCCTACGTTCAGGGAATGAAAAACTGTTTTTT. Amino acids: CASSLRSGNEKLFF.

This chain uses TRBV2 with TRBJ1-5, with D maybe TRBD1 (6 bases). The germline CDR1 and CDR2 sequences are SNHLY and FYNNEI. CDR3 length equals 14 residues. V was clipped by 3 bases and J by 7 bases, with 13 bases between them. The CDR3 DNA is TGTGCCAGCAGTGAGGCCAGGGGCCGCCAGCCCCAGCATTTT. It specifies CASSEARGRQPQHF.

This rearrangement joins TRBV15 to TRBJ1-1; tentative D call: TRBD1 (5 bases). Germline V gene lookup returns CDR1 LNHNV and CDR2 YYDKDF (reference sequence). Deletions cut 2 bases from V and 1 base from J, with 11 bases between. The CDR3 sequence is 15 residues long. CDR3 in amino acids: CATSRSTVTNTEAFF. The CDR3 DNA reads TGTGCCACCAGCAGATCGACAGTGACGAACACTGAAGCTTTCTTT.

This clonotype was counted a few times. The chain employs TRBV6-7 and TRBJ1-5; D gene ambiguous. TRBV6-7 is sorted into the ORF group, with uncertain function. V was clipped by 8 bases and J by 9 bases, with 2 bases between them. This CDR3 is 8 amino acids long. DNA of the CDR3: TGTGCCAGCTCGCCCCAGCATTTT. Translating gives CASSPQHF.

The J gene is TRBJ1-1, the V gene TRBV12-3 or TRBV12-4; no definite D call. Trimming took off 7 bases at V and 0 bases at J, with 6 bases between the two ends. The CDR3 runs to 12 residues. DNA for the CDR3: TGTGCCAGCACCGGGGTGAACACTGAAGCTTTCTTT. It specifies CASTGVNTEAFF.